Each of the 11 T cell receptor beta chains below was sequenced from the same sample in a study of early T cells in non-severe SARS-CoV-2 infection. TCRdb re-called the 5' RACE reads with MiXCR, one entry per CDR3 protein. Of 95,000 to 150,000 distinct CDR3 sequences listed, just under 15% are singletons. Specimen: whole blood. Source of these receptors: an adult who was a healthcare worker with PCR-confirmed SARS-CoV-2 infection or an uninfected control (not recorded which).

The V gene is TRBV3-1, the J gene TRBJ2-1; TRBD1 matches at 10 bases. Germline V gene sequence: CDR1 LGHDT, CDR2 YNNKEL (reference sequence). The J segment lost 9 bases and the V segment lost 3 bases, leaving 5 bases of the junction unmatched. CDR3 length equals 14 residues. The CDR3 nucleotides read TGTGCCAGCAGCCAGGGACAGGGGAGAGGTGAGCAGTTCTTC. Protein: CASSQGQGRGEQFF.

There are a few counts of this clonotype. This sequence joins TRBV5-1 and TRBJ2-1; D ambiguous. The length of the CDR3 is 12 residues. The V and J ends lost 6 bases and 10 bases respectively, with 14 bases between them. The germline V gene encodes CDR1 SGHRS and CDR2 YFSETQ. For the CDR3, the DNA is TGCGCCAGCATTCTTACACGAGGCGAGCAGTTCTTC. Translation gives CASILTRGEQFF. Variable domain in full (rest from reference TRBV5-1 and TRBJ2-1): KAGVTQTPRYLIKTRGQQVTLSCSPISGHRSVSWYQQTPGQGLQFLFEYFSETQRNKGNFPGRFSGRQFSNSRSEMNVSTLELGDSALYLCASILTRGEQFFGPGTRLTVL.

This clonotype occurred a few times. V gene TRBV29-1 combines with J gene TRBJ2-1, with D perhaps matching TRBD1 (6 bases). The CDR3 spans 14 residues. The ends were cut back, 6 bases at V and 2 bases at J, with 14 bases in the middle. Germline V CDR1 and CDR2: SQVTM, ANQGSEA. The CDR3 DNA sequence: TGCAGCGTCAAGGGGACATTTGCCTACAATGAGCAGTTCTTC. This translates into CSVKGTFAYNEQFF.

This clonotype has only one observation. The rearrangement links TRBV3-1 to TRBJ2-7, with no clear D. Germline values: CDR1 LGHDT, CDR2 YNNKEL (reference sequence). The length of the CDR3 is 15 residues. Between the trimmed V and J ends, which lost 2 bases and 2 bases, there was a span of 13 bases. The CDR3 protein is CASSQMGLLTYEQYF. The CDR3 region has the DNA TGTGCCAGCAGCCAAATGGGGTTACTAACCTACGAGCAGTACTTC.

This clonotype has ten or more counts. The gene calls are TRBV4-2 and TRBJ2-7; D unclear. The germline V gene encodes CDR1 LGHNA and CDR2 YNFKEQ. This CDR3 comprises 14 residues. Trimming took off 3 bases at V and 2 bases at J, with 11 bases between the two ends. CDR3 in DNA: TGTGCCAGCAGCCAGGAGAAGGTCACCTACGAGCAGTACTTC. It yields the protein CASSQEKVTYEQYF.

Points on this clonotype: Given a much more abundant clone one base away, this may be a read error. The gene calls are TRBV20-1 and TRBJ2-3; the match to TRBD2 covers 8 bases. CDR1 DFQATT and CDR2 SNEGSKA come from the germline V gene (reference sequence). The length of the CDR3 is 13 residues. The CDR3 DNA is TGCAGTACTAGTCCGGGGGGGACAGATACGCAGTATTTT. Protein: CSTSPGGTDTQYF.

V and J are TRBV5-4 and TRBJ2-6; D uncertain. Germline V lookup: CDR1 SGHNT, CDR2 YYREEE (reference sequence). This CDR3 has 16 amino acids. The V gene lost 0 bases and the J gene lost 0 bases, with 7 bases spanning the gap. The CDR3 nucleotides are TGTGCCAGCAGCTTGGCTGGGCTCTCTGGGGCCAACGTCCTGACTTTC. It translates to CASSLAGLSGANVLTF.

There are a few counts of this clonotype. V is TRBV12-3 or TRBV12-4 and J is TRBJ1-1, with a possible D match to TRBD1 (5 bases). Trimming shortened V by 6 bases and J by 0 bases, and 11 bases separated the two germline ends. The CDR3 has 14 amino acids. The CDR3: CASRQGELNTEAFF. The CDR3 region has the DNA TGTGCCAGCAGGCAGGGAGAGTTGAACACTGAAGCTTTCTTT.

Ten or more counts support this clonotype. V and J are TRBV12-3 or TRBV12-4 and TRBJ2-1; TRBD1 matches at 9 bases. The CDR3 spans 16 residues. V dropped 3 bases and J dropped 5; count of bases not matched to a gene: 8. The CDR3, as DNA: TGTGCCAGCAGTTTTGTTCGGACAGGGGTTCACAATGAGCAGTTCTTC. Translation gives CASSFVRTGVHNEQFF.

The sample holds a few counts of this clonotype. The chain links TRBV5-1 to TRBJ2-1, with D perhaps TRBD2 (6 bases). V was trimmed by 0 bases and J by 8 bases, leaving 12 bases between them. This CDR3 is 14 amino acids long. Germline V CDR1 and CDR2: SGHRS, YFSETQ. CDR3: CASSLAAGFDEQFF. The CDR3 DNA reads as TGCGCCAGCAGCTTGGCCGCGGGGTTTGATGAGCAGTTCTTC. Full variable domain (rest looked up from reference TRBV5-1 and TRBJ2-1): KAGVTQTPRYLIKTRGQQVTLSCSPISGHRSVSWYQQTPGQGLQFLFEYFSETQRNKGNFPGRFSGRQFSNSRSEMNVSTLELGDSALYLCASSLAAGFDEQFFGPGTRLTVL.

In this sample, this clonotype turned up many times. This sequence joins TRBV11-2 and TRBJ2-7; D possibly uses TRBD1 or TRBD2 (5 bases each). The CDR3 is made up of 15 amino acids. Trimming left V 6 bases short and J 8 bases short, with 23 bases between. Germline assignment: CDR1 SGHAT and CDR2 FQNNGV. CDR3 protein: CASSSTGIGAGKQYF. In DNA form, the CDR3 reads TGTGCCAGCAGTTCCACGGGGATAGGGGCAGGGAAGCAGTACTTC.